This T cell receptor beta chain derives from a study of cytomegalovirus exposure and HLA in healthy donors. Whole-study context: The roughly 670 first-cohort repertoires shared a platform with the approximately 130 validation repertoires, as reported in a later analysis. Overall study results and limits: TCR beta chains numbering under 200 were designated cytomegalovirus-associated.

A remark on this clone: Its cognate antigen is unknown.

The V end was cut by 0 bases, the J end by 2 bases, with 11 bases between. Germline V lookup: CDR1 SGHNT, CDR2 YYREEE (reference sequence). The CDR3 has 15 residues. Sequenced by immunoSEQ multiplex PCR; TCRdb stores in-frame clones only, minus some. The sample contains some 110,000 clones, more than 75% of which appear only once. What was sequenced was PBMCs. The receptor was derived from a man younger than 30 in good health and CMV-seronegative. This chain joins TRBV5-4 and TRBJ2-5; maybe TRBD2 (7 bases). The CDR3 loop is CASSLGGGAQETQYF. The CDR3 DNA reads TGTGCCAGCAGCTTGGGAGGGGGGGCACAAGAGACCCAGTACTTC.